This T cell receptor beta chain comes out of a study of T-cell reconstitution after alpha-beta-depleted transplantation in children. Findings of the study overall: Several hundred expanded graft clones reportedly were the source of alpha-beta T cells about two months after transplant. From newly produced T cells came most of the T-cell counts and diversity one year after transplant.

Construction of the TCRbeta library involved unique molecular identifiers. TCRdb used MiXCR to reprocess the PCR reads, holding one entry per CDR3 protein. This sample has about 540,000 distinct CDR3 sequences, with 20% to 30% found just once. V shed 5 bases and J shed 4 bases, with 12 bases lying between them. This CDR3 has 13 amino acids. Germline CDR1 DFQATT, CDR2 SNEGSKA (reference sequence). A few counts support this clonotype. Its antigen is still unknown. The sample was PBMCs, taken before TCRalphabeta/CD19-depleted stem cell transplant. The rearrangement uses TRBV20-1 and TRBJ1-3; the D is unclear. This clonotype was sampled from a boy younger than two with Wiskott-Aldrich syndrome, due to receive a stem cell transplant. CDR3 DNA sequence: TGCAGTGCTGGGTCGGCTAGCGGAAACACCATATATTTT. This codes for CSAGSASGNTIYF.